These T cell receptor beta chains were read from a single sample in a study of CD8 T cells in ankylosing spondylitis. MiXCR, applied by TCRdb to the 5' RACE reads, yields one record per CDR3 protein. The repertoire holds 200,000 to 250,000 distinct CDR3 sequences, with approximately 20% as singletons. Specimen: blood, either unsorted or a sorted T cell fraction (not recorded which). The receptors shown here come from a male donor with ankylosing spondylitis. The CDR3 runs from the conserved cysteine through the conserved F or W. Fields, in order: CDR3 protein, clone size, V gene, J gene. Clone size is shown for a subset of rows, as once, few, many or a class of expanded clone.

CASSLPGVREQYF	many	TRBV12-3/TRBV12-4	TRBJ2-7
CSARDQDQPQHF	many	TRBV20-1	TRBJ1-5
CASSYSKQNTEAFF	.	TRBV6-5	TRBJ1-1
CASSQDVGRGYTGELFF	few	TRBV3-1	TRBJ2-2
CATSRVTGYNQPQHF	.	TRBV15	TRBJ1-5
CASSLTTSSYNEQFF	.	TRBV28	TRBJ2-1
CASSPWAGYEQYF	few	TRBV7-2	TRBJ2-7
CASSLAGTEVLGNTIYF	.	TRBV7-9	TRBJ1-3
CASSLASGGETQYF	.	TRBV11-2	TRBJ2-5
CASTPYNSPLHF	.	TRBV6-1	TRBJ1-6
CASSLSPYQGVTGELFF	.	TRBV11-1	TRBJ2-2